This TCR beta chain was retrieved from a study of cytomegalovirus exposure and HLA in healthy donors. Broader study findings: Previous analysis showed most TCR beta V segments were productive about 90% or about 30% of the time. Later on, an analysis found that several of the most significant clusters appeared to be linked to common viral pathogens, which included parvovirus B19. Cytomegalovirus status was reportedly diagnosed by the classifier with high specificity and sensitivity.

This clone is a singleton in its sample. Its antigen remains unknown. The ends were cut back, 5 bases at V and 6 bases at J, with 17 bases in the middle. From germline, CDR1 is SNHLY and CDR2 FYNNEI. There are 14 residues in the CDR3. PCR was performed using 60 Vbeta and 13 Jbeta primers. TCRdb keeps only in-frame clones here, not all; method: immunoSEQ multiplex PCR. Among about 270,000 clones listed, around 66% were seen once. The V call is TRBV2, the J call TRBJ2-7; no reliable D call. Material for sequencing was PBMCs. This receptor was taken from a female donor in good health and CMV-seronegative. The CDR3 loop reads CASSLSWVSGEQYF. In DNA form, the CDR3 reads TGTGCCAGCAGTTTGAGTTGGGTTTCAGGCGAGCAGTACTTC.